Listed below are T cell receptor beta chains from one sample, sequenced in a study of T cell repertoires in cytomegalovirus infection. TCRdb re-called the reads through MiXCR, storing one row per CDR3 protein. Here the sample spans approximately 500,000 distinct CDR3 sequences, 11% being singletons. Sequenced: PBMCs. These receptors came from a human donor in good health (CMV status not recorded). Some clones in this sample may be carry-over from other donors' samples. The CDR3 runs from the conserved cysteine through the conserved F or W.

>TRBJ2-1|TRBV7-9|16
CASSASFGFRPYEQFF
>TRBJ1-4|TRBV5-4|15
CASSRSGTGDEKLFF
>TRBJ2-7|TRBV23-1|16
CASSQARDTFSYEQYF
>TRBJ2-2|TRBV5-1|14
CASSLMDSTGELFF
>TRBJ2-2|TRBV5-6|14
CASSLQQGPGELFF
>TRBJ2-2|TRBV11-2|18
CASSSHFRLARKAGELFF
>TRBJ1-2|TRBV19|13
CASRVARDYGYTF
>TRBJ2-7|TRBV12-3/TRBV12-4|13
CASCLGGTHEQYF
>TRBJ1-5|TRBV12-3/TRBV12-4|13
CASISGYNQPQHF
>TRBJ1-2|TRBV6-6|12
CASKMVPVGYTF
>TRBJ2-7|TRBV6-6|15
CASSYDFSGRNEQYF
>TRBJ2-2|TRBV29-1|15
CSVPSVAGAPGELFF
>TRBJ1-5|TRBV27|13
CAAGFFGNQPQHF
>TRBJ2-7|TRBV25-1|14
CASSVPGGRYEQYF
>TRBJ1-4|TRBV7-9|14
CASRDDSHNEKLFF
>TRBJ1-1|TRBV3-1|15
CASSQVVVVGTEAFF
>TRBJ1-1|TRBV11-2|17
CASSLAPRGGRKTEAFF
>TRBJ2-5|TRBV2|15
CASSGAGKGRETQYF
>TRBJ1-5|TRBV20-1|13
CSAPAGIGQPQHF
>TRBJ2-7|TRBV5-1|14
CASTWASGSYEQYF
>TRBJ1-2|TRBV20-1|12
CSAVTTNYGYTF
>TRBJ1-3|TRBV6-6|15
CASSYTRVSGNTIYF
>TRBJ1-1|TRBV20-1|14
CSARDPTGDTEAFF